This passage covers 18 T cell receptor beta chains from one sample sequenced in a study of control samples from healthy donors and cancer patients. Repertoires were generated with immunoSEQ multiplex PCR, while TCRdb's copy carries only in-frame clones and drops some. The sample records around 110,000 clones, approximately 90% being singletons. Specimen: PBMCs. Source of these receptors: a woman aged 45-65 years with colorectal cancer.

This chain connects TRBV25-1 to TRBJ1-2; D might be TRBD1 (5 bases). The CDR3 has 11 residues. V shed 10 bases and J shed 3 bases, with 9 bases lying between them. Germline lookup yields CDR1 MGHDK and CDR2 SYGVNS. As DNA, the CDR3 is TGTGCCACCCAGGGTGACTATGGCTACACCTTC. It is translated as CATQGDYGYTF.

This clone was seen more than once but under ten times. J is TRBJ2-3 and V is TRBV10-1, with TRBD2 identical over 10 bases. The CDR3 extends over 17 amino acids. Unmatched junction bases numbered 6, after V lost 1 base and J lost 2 bases. CDR1 and CDR2 (germline): WNHNN, SYGVQD (reference sequence). Here the CDR3 DNA reads TGCGCCAGCAGTGAGTGGGGTAGCGGGGGGTCCACAGATACGCAGTATTTT. Residues: CASSEWGSGGSTDTQYF.

The CDR3 nucleotides read TGTGCCAGCAGTGAAGCGAGACAAACTAGCGGGGACGGGAATGAGCAGTTCTTC. It encodes CASSEARQTSGDGNEQFF. The chain joins TRBV2 to TRBJ2-1; 10 bases align to TRBD2. The CDR3 runs to 18 residues. The germline V gene encodes CDR1 SNHLY and CDR2 FYNNEI. V shed 0 bases and J 7 bases; nucleotides not matched to a gene: 12.

V gene TRBV5-1 combines with J gene TRBJ1-1; D may be TRBD1 (6 bases). The CDR3 is made up of 15 amino acids. CDR1 is SGHRS, CDR2 YFSETQ, per germline. Trimming pared 2 bases from V and 3 bases from J, leaving 14 bases between. The CDR3 nucleotides read TGCGCCAGCAGCTTTTTTGGGGGGGCGGACACTGAAGCTTTCTTT. As protein: CASSFFGGADTEAFF.

V gene TRBV28 combines with J gene TRBJ2-6, with D maybe TRBD1 (6 bases). V was trimmed by 6 bases and J by 0 bases, leaving 18 bases between them. This CDR3 spans 18 amino acids. Germline CDR1 reads MDHEN; CDR2 reads SYDVKM. CDR3 sequence (DNA): TGTGCCAGCAGCACTACTCGACAGGAAAGCTCTGGGGCCAACGTCCTGACTTTC. It translates to CASSTTRQESSGANVLTF.

This chain joins TRBV6-5 and TRBJ2-3; D remains ambiguous. The length of the CDR3 is 13 residues. V shed 7 bases and J shed 4 bases, with 12 bases lying between them. Germline-derived CDR1 and CDR2 are MNHEY and SVGAGI. The CDR3 loop is CASTPGMADTQYF. The CDR3 region has the DNA TGTGCCAGCACCCCTGGGATGGCAGATACGCAGTATTTT.

This chain connects TRBV28 to TRBJ1-5, with 7 bases matching TRBD1. The germline gives CDR1 MDHEN, CDR2 SYDVKM. The CDR3 is made up of 14 amino acids. With V trimmed by 8 bases and J by 1 base, 5 bases remained unmatched. Here the CDR3 reads CASGTQGSNQPQHF. The CDR3 coding sequence is TGTGCCAGCGGGACACAGGGGAGCAATCAGCCCCAGCATTTT.

The chain recombines TRBV7-9 with TRBJ1-2, with D possibly being TRBD1 (5 bases). Trimming left V 1 base short and J 6 bases short, with 18 bases between. The CDR3 sequence is 16 residues long. The germline CDR1 and CDR2 sequences are SEHNR and FQNEAQ (reference sequence). CDR3 sequence: CASSLVPGPGLDGYTF. DNA for the CDR3: TGTGCCAGCAGCTTAGTTCCGGGGCCGGGTTTGGATGGCTACACCTTC.

The chain links TRBV7-8 to TRBJ2-1, with 14 bases matching TRBD2. The germline CDR1 and CDR2 sequences are SGHVS and FQNEAQ. This CDR3 region has 19 residues. V was clipped by 5 bases and J by 4 bases; unmatched bases: 13. The CDR3 here is CASSPLGLAGDRVYNEQFF. DNA for the CDR3: TGTGCCAGCAGCCCCCTGGGACTAGCGGGAGATAGGGTGTACAATGAGCAGTTCTTC.

The rearrangement links TRBV3-1 (or the pseudogene TRBV3-2) to TRBJ2-7, with D uncertain. Trimming stripped 1 base from V and 4 bases from J, with 11 bases between. CDR1 is LGHDT, CDR2 YNNKEL, per germline (reference sequence). The CDR3 is made up of 14 amino acids. CDR3 in amino acids: CASSQVGVVYEQYF. The CDR3 coding sequence is TGTGCCAGCAGCCAAGTTGGGGTAGTTTACGAGCAGTACTTC.

The chain combines TRBV2 with TRBJ2-7; a weak D match, TRBD2 (5 bases). Germline-derived CDR1 and CDR2 are SNHLY and FYNNEI. V was trimmed by 3 bases and J by 0 bases, leaving 9 bases between them. CDR3 size: 14 residues. The CDR3 coding sequence is TGTGCCAGCAGTGACGTCCGGGACTCCTACGAGCAGTACTTC. Its translation: CASSDVRDSYEQYF.

The chain recombines TRBV3-1 (or the pseudogene TRBV3-2) with TRBJ1-2; no firm D call. The V gene lost 1 base and the J gene lost 2 bases, with 2 bases spanning the gap. The CDR3 is 12 residues long. CDR1 and CDR2 from the germline V gene are LGHDT and YNNKEL (reference sequence). CDR3 residues: CASSQGNYGYTF. The CDR3 DNA is TGTGCCAGCAGCCAAGGAAACTATGGCTACACCTTC.

V gene TRBV3-1 (or the pseudogene TRBV3-2) combines with J gene TRBJ1-6; D gene uncertain. V was clipped by 0 bases and J by 5 bases, with 14 bases between them. The CDR3 is 17 residues long. Germline-derived CDR1 and CDR2 are LGHDT and YNNKEL (reference sequence). CDR3 loop: CASSQEVGLWNNSPLHF. In nucleotides, the CDR3 is TGTGCCAGCAGCCAAGAAGTAGGCCTGTGGAATAATTCACCCCTCCACTTT.

Comments on this clone: It is unclear where the CDR3 begins or ends on the DNA, so no DNA is shown, and the CDR3 is as TCRdb lists it. V usage is TRBV5-1 and J usage is TRBJ1-1. Germline V lookup: CDR1 SGHRS, CDR2 YFSETQ. The CDR3 is 15 amino acids in total, end residues counted. The CDR3 protein is CASSPAFWRNTEAFF.

The chain carries TRBV11-3 and TRBJ2-5; a weak D match, TRBD1 (8 bases). Trimming removed 5 bases from V and 5 bases from J, with 18 bases in between. Germline CDR1 SGHNT, CDR2 YENEEA. This CDR3 comprises 15 residues. The CDR3 is CASSRTGGVVETQYF. In nucleotides, the CDR3 is TGTGCCAGCAGCCGAACAGGGGGGGTCGTGGAGACCCAGTACTTC. The whole variable domain, remainder taken from reference TRBV11-3 and TRBJ2-5, is EAGVVQSPRYKIIEKKQPVAFWCNPISGHNTLYWYLQNLGQGPELLIRYENEEAVDDSQLPKDRFSAERLKGVDSTLKIQPAELGDSAVYLCASSRTGGVVETQYFGPGTRLLVL.

This clone was observed a single time. This chain connects TRBV7-8 to TRBJ1-3; the match to TRBD1 covers 7 bases. Germline CDR1 and CDR2: SGHVS and FQNEAQ. Trimming at V came to 3 bases and at J to 4 bases, leaving 3 bases not matched to a gene. The CDR3 spans 14 residues. CDR3 region: CASSFDRAGNTIYF. The DNA for the CDR3 is TGTGCCAGCAGCTTCGACAGGGCCGGAAACACCATATATTTT.

V and J are TRBV5-6 and TRBJ1-3, with 7 bases aligning to TRBD1. The length of the CDR3 is 16 residues. The junction had 3 bases not matched to a gene; V was cut back by 0 bases and J by 0 bases. The V gene's germline CDR1 is SGHDT and CDR2 YYEEEE. CDR3 bases: TGTGCCAGCAGCTTGGGACAGGGCTTCTCTGGAAACACCATATATTTT. It codes for CASSLGQGFSGNTIYF. The variable domain in full, with the rest retrieved from reference TRBV5-6 and TRBJ1-3, is DAGVTQSPTHLIKTRGQQVTLRCSPKSGHDTVSWYQQALGQGPQFIFQYYEEEERQRGNFPDRFSGHQFPNYSSELNVNALLLGDSALYLCASSLGQGFSGNTIYFGEGSWLTVV.

The chain has TRBV27 and TRBJ2-5; D is perhaps TRBD2 (5 bases). With 10 bases removed from V and 5 bases from J, the gap between germline ends came to 14 bases. This CDR3 has 12 amino acids. Germline V CDR1 and CDR2: MNHEY, SMNVEV (reference sequence). The CDR3 spells CATRGNLETQYF. The DNA of the CDR3 is TGTGCCACTAGAGGGAATTTGGAGACCCAGTACTTC.